This T cell receptor beta chain comes out of a study of T cells after yellow fever vaccination. Across the whole study: In the case of low-cell-number fractions, SMART-Seq v4 Ultra Low Input was used for preparation.

Making TCR cDNA involved 5'RACE template switching, which added UMIs and a universal primer site. TCRdb re-called the 5' RACE reads with MiXCR, one entry per CDR3 protein. The table records under 300,000 distinct CDR3 sequences, about 7% of them present only once. This clonotype was found a few times. The antigen is unknown. CDR3 size: 15 residues. Losses at the gene ends were 4 bases for V and 3 bases for J; bases not matched to a gene: 10. Germline V gene lookup returns CDR1 SGHNT and CDR2 YYREEE (reference sequence). Study outcomes and limitations: There was a small share of clonotypes that showed up in both the CD4 and CD8 compartments. The study re-detected most primary-vaccination clones after the booster (96% CD4, approximately 87% CD8).

This rearrangement joins TRBV5-4 to TRBJ2-7, with 7 nucleotides matching TRBD1. The TCR comes from a man younger than 40 who received the YFV17D yellow fever vaccine. Material: CD4+ T cells sorted from PBMCs, obtained 15 days after the yellow fever booster vaccination. The CDR3 is CASSDRDRLHYEQYF. CDR3 nucleotide sequence: TGTGCCAGCAGCGACCGGGACAGATTACACTACGAGCAGTACTTC.